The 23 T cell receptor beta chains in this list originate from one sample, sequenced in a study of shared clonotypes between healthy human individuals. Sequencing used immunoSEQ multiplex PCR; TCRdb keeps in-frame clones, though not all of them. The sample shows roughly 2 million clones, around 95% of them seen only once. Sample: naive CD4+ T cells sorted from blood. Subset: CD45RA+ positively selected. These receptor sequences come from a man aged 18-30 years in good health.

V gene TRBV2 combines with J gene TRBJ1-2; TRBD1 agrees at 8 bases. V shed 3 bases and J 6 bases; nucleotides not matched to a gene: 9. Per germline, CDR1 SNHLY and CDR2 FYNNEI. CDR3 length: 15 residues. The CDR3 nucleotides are TGTGCCAGCAGTGAGTGGCAGGGGGCCTTAAATGGCTACACCTTC. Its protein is CASSEWQGALNGYTF.

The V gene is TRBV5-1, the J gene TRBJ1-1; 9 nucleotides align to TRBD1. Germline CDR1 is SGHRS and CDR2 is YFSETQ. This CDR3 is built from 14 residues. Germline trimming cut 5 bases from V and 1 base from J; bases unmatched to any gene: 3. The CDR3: CASRGQGPNTEAFF. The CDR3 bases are TGCGCCAGCAGAGGACAGGGGCCGAACACTGAAGCTTTCTTT.

CDR3 DNA sequence: TGTGCCAGCTCACCAATGACAGGGGACACTGAAGCTTTCTTT. As protein: CASSPMTGDTEAFF. The chain couples TRBV18 to TRBJ1-1; 8 bases line up with TRBD1. V lost 2 bases to trimming and J lost 3 bases; unmatched junction nucleotides: 2. Looked up from germline, CDR1 is KGHSH and CDR2 is LQKENI. CDR3 length equals 14 residues. The full variable domain, completed using reference TRBV18 and TRBJ1-1, is NAGVMQNPRHLVRRRGQEARLRCSPMKGHSHVYWYRQLPEEGLKFMVYLQKENIIDESGMPKERFSAEFPKEGPSILRIQQVVRGDSAAYFCASSPMTGDTEAFFGQGTRLTVV.

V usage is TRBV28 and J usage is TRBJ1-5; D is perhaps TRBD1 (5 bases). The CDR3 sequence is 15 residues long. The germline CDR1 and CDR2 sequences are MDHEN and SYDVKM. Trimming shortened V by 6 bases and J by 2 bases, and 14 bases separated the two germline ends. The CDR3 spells CASRRGLQGNQPQHF. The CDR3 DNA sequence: TGTGCCAGCAGGCGGGGGTTACAGGGCAATCAGCCCCAGCATTTT.

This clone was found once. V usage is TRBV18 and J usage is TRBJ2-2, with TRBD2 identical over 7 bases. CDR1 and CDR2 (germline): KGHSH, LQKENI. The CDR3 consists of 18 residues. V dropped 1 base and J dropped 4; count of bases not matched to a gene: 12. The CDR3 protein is CASSPLLVTAGSTGELFF. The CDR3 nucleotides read TGTGCCAGCTCACCACTTTTAGTGACAGCGGGGTCCACCGGGGAGCTGTTTTTT.

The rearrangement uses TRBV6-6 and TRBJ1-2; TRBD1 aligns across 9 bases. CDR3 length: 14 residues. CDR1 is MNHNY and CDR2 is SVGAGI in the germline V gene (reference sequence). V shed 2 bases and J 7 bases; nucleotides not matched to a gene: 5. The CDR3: CASSYGGQGPGYTF. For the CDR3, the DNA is TGTGCCAGCAGTTACGGAGGACAGGGGCCTGGCTACACCTTC.

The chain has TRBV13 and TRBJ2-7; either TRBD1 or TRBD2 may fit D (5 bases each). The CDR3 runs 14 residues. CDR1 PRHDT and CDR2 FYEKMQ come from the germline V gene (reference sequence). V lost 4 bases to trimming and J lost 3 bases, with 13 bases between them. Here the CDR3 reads CASSSRDANYEQYF. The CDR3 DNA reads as TGTGCCAGCAGCTCCAGGGACGCGAACTACGAGCAGTACTTC.

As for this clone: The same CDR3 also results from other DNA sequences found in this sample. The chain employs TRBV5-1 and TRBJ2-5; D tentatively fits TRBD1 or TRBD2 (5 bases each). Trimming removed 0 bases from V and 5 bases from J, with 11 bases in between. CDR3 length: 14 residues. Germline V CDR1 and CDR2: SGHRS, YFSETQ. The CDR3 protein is CASSLAGGLETQYF. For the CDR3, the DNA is TGCGCCAGCAGCTTGGCTGGGGGTCTGGAGACCCAGTACTTC.

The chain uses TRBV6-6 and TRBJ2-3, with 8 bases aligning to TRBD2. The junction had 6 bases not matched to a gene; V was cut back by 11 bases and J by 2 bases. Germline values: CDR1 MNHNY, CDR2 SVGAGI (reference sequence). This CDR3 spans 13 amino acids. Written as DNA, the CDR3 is TGTGCCGCTACGGGAGGGAACACAGATACGCAGTATTTT. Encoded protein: CAATGGNTDTQYF.

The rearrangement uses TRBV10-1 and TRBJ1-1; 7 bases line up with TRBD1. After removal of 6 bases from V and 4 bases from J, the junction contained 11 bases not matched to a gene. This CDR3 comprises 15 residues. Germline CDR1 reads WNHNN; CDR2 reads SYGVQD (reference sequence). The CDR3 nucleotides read TGCGCCAGCAGCCCCGACGGGACAGCCGGCACTGAAGCTTTCTTT. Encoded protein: CASSPDGTAGTEAFF.

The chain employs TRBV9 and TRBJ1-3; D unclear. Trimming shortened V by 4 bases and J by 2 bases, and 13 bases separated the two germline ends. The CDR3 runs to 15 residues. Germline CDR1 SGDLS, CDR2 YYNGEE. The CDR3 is CASSKHWGTGNTIYF. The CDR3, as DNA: TGTGCCAGCAGCAAACACTGGGGTACTGGAAACACCATATATTTT.

The CDR3 here is CASSLQGITYNEQFF. The CDR3, as DNA: TGCGCCAGCAGCTTGCAGGGGATCACCTACAATGAGCAGTTCTTC. The chain recombines TRBV5-1 with TRBJ2-1; a weak D match, TRBD1 (6 bases). The CDR3 loop spans 15 amino acids. Trimming took off 1 base at V and 2 bases at J, with 10 bases between the two ends. CDR1 is SGHRS, CDR2 YFSETQ, per germline.

CDR3 region: CASSFASGRGPGELFF. In nucleotides, the CDR3 is TGTGCCAGCAGCTTCGCTAGCGGGAGAGGGCCCGGGGAGCTGTTTTTT. V usage is TRBV11-3 and J usage is TRBJ2-2; 10 bases align to TRBD2. The CDR3 totals 16 residues. V lost 3 bases, J lost 6 bases, and 7 bases stayed unmatched. Germline loops: CDR1 SGHNT, CDR2 YENEEA.

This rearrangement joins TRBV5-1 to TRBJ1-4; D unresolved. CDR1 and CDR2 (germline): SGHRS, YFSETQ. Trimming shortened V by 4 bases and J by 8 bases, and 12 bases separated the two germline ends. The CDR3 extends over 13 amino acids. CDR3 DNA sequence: TGCGCCAGCAGCGAGACGTTAGGAGAAAAACTGTTTTTT. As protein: CASSETLGEKLFF.

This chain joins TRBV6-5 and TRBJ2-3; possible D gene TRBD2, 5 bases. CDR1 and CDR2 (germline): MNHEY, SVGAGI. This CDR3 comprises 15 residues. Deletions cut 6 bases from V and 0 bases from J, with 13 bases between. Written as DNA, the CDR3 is TGTGCCAGCAGCCCCACTAGGGTGAGCACAGATACGCAGTATTTT. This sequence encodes CASSPTRVSTDTQYF.

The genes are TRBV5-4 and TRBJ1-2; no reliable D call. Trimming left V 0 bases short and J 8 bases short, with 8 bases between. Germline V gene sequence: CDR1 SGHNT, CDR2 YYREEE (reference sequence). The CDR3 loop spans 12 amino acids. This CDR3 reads CASSLEPGGYTF. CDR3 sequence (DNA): TGTGCCAGCAGCTTGGAGCCGGGAGGCTACACCTTC.

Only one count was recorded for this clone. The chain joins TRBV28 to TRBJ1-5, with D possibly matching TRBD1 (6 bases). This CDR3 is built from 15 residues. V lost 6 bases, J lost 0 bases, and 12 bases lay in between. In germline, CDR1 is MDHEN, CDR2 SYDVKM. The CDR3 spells CASSQGGYSNQPQHF. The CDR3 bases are TGTGCCAGCAGCCAAGGGGGGTATAGCAATCAGCCCCAGCATTTT.

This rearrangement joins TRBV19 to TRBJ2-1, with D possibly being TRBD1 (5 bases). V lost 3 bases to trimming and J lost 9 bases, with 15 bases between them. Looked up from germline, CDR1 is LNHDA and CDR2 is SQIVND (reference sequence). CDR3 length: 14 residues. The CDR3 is CASSIWAGLAEQFF. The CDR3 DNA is TGTGCCAGTAGTATCTGGGCAGGGCTGGCTGAGCAGTTCTTC.

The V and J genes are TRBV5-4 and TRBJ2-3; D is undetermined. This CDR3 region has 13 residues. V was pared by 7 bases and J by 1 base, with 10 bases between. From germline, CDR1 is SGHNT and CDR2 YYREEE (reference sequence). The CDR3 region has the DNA TGTGCCAGCGCTCCCCAGGGCACAGATACGCAGTATTTT. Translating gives CASAPQGTDTQYF.

In DNA form, the CDR3 reads TGTGCCAGCAGCCCCCGGGACAGGGGTTCGGGGGAGCAGTACTTC. This translates into CASSPRDRGSGEQYF. The chain is built from TRBV9 and TRBJ2-7, with 10 positions matching TRBD1. Germline loops: CDR1 SGDLS, CDR2 YYNGEE. V gave up 4 bases and J gave up 7 bases; unmatched junction bases: 11. The CDR3 has 15 residues.

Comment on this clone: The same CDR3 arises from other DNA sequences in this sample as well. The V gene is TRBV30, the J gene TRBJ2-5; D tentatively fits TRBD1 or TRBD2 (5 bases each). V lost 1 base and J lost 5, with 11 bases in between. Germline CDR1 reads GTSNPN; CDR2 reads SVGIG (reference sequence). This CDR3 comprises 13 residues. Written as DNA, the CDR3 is TGTGCCTGGAGTGGGGGGTTTGAGGAGACCCAGTACTTC. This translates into CAWSGGFEETQYF.

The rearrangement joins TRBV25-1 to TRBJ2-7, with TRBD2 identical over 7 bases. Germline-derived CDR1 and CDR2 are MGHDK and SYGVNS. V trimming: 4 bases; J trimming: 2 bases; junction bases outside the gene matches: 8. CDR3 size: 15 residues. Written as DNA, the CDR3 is TGTGCCAGCAGTGCCATCCTAGCGGCCGCCTACGAGCAGTACTTC. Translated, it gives CASSAILAAAYEQYF.

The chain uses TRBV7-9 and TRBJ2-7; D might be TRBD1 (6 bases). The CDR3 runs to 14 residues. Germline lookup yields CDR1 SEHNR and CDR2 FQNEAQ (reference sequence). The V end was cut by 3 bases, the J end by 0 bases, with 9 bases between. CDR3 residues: CASSFRDNSYEQYF. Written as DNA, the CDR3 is TGTGCCAGCAGCTTCCGGGACAACTCCTACGAGCAGTACTTC.